A single TCR beta chain is shown here with its context. This clone was found once. Its antigen is still unknown. Per-base quality was not reported, and no clone a single base away is much larger than it. TCRbeta CDR3 regions were amplified from genomic DNA using the immunoSEQ Assay, a bias-controlled multiplex PCR. Per the original workflow: The number of nucleated cells in each sample was estimated from the amplification of reference gene primers within the assay. Sequence reads were collapsed and filtered to measure the absolute abundance of every unique TCRbeta CDR3 rearrangement. For each sample, productive Simpson clonality was calculated by taking the square root of Simpson's diversity index across productive rearrangements. Here the immuneACCESS table is served through TCRdb, limited to in-frame sequences with V and J called. Missing clones are a known gap in these copies; in checked studies unresolved V genes cover under half, and the rest lacks a known reason. V and J calls and clone size are given by that table; D and trimming were obtained from the DNA. The sample records fewer than 250,000 clones, 87% of which are singletons. The ten top clones hold roughly 2.6% of the sample.

Participants in the prospective study were aged roughly 18 to 100 years, lived in 20 to 30 United States geographic areas, and enrolled through a virtual design. In the prospective study, cohorts were assigned on the basis of participant-reported clinical history obtained from a screening survey and a study questionnaire. Each participant in the prospective study had whole blood, serum and a nasopharyngeal or oropharyngeal swab collected by mobile phlebotomists. Over a roughly 2-month period, participants in the prospective study had the option of providing additional blood draws and questionnaires. Before DNA extraction, blood samples from the prospective study were shipped at room temperature or frozen. The sample belongs to a study of blood T cell repertoires in COVID-19 (dated by TCRdb to 2018 to 2020). With respect to the entire study: The collaborator samples originated in the United States, Italy and Spain and spanned the acute and convalescent phases of COVID-19. A freely available public database, intended as a resource for researchers studying the immune response to SARS-CoV-2, is where the repertoires were released. The samples were drawn from the first 160 participants of the ongoing ImmuneRACE study and from 1,254 subjects provided by 6 global collaborators. A de-identified subject ID, COVID-19 status, age in years and sex were almost always included in the sample metadata. Where HLA class I and class II types were available, the types were taken from metadata supplied by the sample provider, not from assay-based typing. The dataset comprised deeply sampled blood TCRbeta repertoires from subjects exposed to, actively infected with, or recovered from COVID-19. The material from the prospective study consisted of cDNA or gDNA derived from T cells, B-cell-depleted T cells, or PBMCs. What the research found in general, with its limitations: How much clinical and demographic metadata was included differed by source and by participant, and the metadata was provided uncurated.

From the germline V gene, CDR1 is ENHRY and CDR2 is SYGVKD. Trimming accounts for 0 bases at V and 9 bases at J, while the number of junction bases matched to no gene is 11. Including the terminal cysteine and phenylalanine, the CDR3 comprises 17 residues. Just CDR3 DNA is preserved here, 51 bases in frame from base 1. The chain links TRBV10-3 with TRBJ2-1; the central 10 bases match TRBD1. This clonotype was obtained from a young woman with acute COVID-19. Source material: PBMCs or T cells enriched from blood (not recorded which). Here the CDR3 is given as CAISESILRQGAAEQFF. In nucleotide form, the sequence is TGTGCCATCAGTGAGTCGATCTTGAGACAGGGGGCGGCTGAGCAGTTCTTC.